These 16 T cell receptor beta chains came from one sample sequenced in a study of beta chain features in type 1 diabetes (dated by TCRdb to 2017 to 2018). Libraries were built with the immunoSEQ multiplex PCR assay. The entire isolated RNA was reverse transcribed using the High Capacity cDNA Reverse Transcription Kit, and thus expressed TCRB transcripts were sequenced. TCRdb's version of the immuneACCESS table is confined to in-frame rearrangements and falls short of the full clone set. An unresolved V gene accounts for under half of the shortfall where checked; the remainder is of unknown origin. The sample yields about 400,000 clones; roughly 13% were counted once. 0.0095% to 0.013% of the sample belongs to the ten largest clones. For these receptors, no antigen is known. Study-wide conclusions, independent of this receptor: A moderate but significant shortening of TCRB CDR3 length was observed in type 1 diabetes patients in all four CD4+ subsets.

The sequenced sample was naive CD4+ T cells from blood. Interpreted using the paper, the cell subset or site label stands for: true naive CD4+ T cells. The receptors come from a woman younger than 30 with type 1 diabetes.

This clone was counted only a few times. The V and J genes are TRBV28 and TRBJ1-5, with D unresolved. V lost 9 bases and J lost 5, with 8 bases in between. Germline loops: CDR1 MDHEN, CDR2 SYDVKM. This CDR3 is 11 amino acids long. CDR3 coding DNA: TGTGCCAGTGGCGGCGATCAGCCCCAGCATTTT. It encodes CASGGDQPQHF.

CDR3 in DNA: TGCAGCAACATGTTGGCAGATACGCAGTATTTT. It is translated as CSNMLADTQYF. The rearrangement uses TRBV29-1 and TRBJ2-3; D is unclear. The germline V gene encodes CDR1 SQVTM and CDR2 ANQGSEA. V shed 8 bases and J shed 4 bases, with 10 bases lying between them. The CDR3 consists of 11 residues.

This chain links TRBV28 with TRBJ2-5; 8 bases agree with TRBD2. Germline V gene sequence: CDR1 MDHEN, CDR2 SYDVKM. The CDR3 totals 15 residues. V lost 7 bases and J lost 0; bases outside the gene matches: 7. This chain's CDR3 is CASTKLGGDQETQYF. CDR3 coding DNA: TGTGCCAGCACCAAACTCGGGGGGGACCAAGAGACCCAGTACTTC.

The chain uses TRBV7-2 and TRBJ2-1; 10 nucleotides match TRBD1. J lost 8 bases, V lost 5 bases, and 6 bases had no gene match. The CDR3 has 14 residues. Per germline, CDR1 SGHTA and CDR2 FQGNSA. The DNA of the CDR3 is TGTGCCAGCAGCCGGGACAGGGGAAGGTATGAGCAGTTCTTC. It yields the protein CASSRDRGRYEQFF.

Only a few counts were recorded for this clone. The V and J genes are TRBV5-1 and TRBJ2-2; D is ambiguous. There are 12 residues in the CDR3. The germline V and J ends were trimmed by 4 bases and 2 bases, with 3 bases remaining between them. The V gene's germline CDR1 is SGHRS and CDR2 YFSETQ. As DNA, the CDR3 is TGCGCCAGCAGCCCAAACACCGGGGAGCTGTTTTTT. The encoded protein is CASSPNTGELFF.

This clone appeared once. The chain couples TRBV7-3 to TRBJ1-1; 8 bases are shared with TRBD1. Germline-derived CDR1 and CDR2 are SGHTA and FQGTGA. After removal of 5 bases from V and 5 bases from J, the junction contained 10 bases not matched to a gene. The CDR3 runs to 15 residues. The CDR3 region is CASSINTGGRTEAFF. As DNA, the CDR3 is TGTGCCAGCAGCATTAACACAGGGGGGAGGACTGAAGCTTTCTTT. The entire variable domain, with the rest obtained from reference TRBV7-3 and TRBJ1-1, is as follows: GAGVSQTPSNKVTEKGKYVELRCDPISGHTALYWYRQSLGQGPEFLIYFQGTGAADDSGLPNDRFFAVRPEGSVSTLKIQRTERGDSAVYLCASSINTGGRTEAFFGQGTRLTVV.

The CDR3 loop reads CASSYSGGGKNIQYF. The CDR3 DNA is TGTGCCAGCAGTTACTCTGGGGGGGGCAAAAACATTCAGTACTTC. V gene TRBV6-5 combines with J gene TRBJ2-4; 7 positions agree with TRBD2. The CDR3 sequence is 15 residues long. The V and J ends lost 0 bases and 3 bases, in that order; junction bases with no gene match: 2. Germline CDR1 MNHEY, CDR2 SVGAGI.

CDR3 nucleotide sequence: TGTGCCAGCAGTCCAGCCGGGACAGGGGCGAACGAGCAGTACTTC. It specifies CASSPAGTGANEQYF. The chain joins TRBV28 to TRBJ2-7; TRBD1 agrees at 10 bases. The CDR3 spans 15 residues. Losses at the gene ends were 5 bases for V and 5 bases for J; bases not matched to a gene: 9. Germline V gives CDR1 MDHEN, CDR2 SYDVKM.

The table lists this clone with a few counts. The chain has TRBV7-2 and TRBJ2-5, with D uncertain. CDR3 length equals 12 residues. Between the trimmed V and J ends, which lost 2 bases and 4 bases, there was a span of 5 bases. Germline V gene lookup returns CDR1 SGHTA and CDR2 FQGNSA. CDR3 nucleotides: TGTGCCAGCAGCTTACCATCAGAGACCCAGTACTTC. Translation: CASSLPSETQYF.

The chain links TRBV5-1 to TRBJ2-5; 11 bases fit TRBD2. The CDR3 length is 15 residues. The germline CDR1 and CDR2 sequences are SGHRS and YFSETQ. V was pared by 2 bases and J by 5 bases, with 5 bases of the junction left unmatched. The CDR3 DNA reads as TGCGCCAGCAGCTTAGTAGCGGGAGGGGACGAGACCCAGTACTTC. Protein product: CASSLVAGGDETQYF.

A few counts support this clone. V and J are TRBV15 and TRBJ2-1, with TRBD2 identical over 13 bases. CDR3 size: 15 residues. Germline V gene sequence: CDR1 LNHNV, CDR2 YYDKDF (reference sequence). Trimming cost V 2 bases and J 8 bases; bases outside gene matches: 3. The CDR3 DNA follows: TGTGCCACCAGCAGAACTAGCGGGAGGGTAGATGAGCAGTTCTTC. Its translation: CATSRTSGRVDEQFF. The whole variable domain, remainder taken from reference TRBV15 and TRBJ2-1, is DAMVIQNPRYQVTQFGKPVTLSCSQTLNHNVMYWYQQKSSQAPKLLFHYYDKDFNNEADTPDNFQSRRPNTSFCFLDIRSPGLGDTAMYLCATSRTSGRVDEQFFGPGTRLTVL.

CDR3 DNA: TGCGCCAGCAGCTTGGGCCTAGGGACAGCGACCAGCTCCTACGAGCAGTACTTC. Translating gives CASSLGLGTATSSYEQYF. The V and J genes are TRBV5-1 and TRBJ2-7; 7 nucleotides line up with TRBD1. CDR1 and CDR2 from the germline V gene are SGHRS and YFSETQ. The CDR3 length is 18 residues. With 0 bases clipped from V and 0 bases from J, the junction kept 12 bases outside the gene matches.

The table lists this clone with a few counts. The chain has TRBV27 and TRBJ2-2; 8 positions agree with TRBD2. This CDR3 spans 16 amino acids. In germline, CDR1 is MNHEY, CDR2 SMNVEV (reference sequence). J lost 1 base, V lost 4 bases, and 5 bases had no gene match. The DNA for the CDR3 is TGTGCCAGCAGTTCCCGACTAGCGCAGAACACCGGGGAGCTGTTTTTT. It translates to CASSSRLAQNTGELFF.

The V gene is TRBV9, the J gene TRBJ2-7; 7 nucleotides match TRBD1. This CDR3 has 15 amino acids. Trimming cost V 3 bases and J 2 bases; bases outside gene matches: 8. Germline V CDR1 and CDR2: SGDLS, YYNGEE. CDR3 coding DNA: TGTGCCAGCAGCGCGTTCTCCGGGACAGCCTACGAGCAGTACTTC. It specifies CASSAFSGTAYEQYF. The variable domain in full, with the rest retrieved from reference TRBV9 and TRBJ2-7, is DSGVTQTPKHLITATGQRVTLRCSPRSGDLSVYWYQQSLDQGLQFLIQYYNGEERAKGNILERFSAQQFPDLHSELNLSSLELGDSALYFCASSAFSGTAYEQYFGPGTRLTVT.

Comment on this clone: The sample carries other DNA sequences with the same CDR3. The CDR3 region is CASSLTDSNQPQHF. Here the CDR3 DNA reads TGTGCCAGCTCACTCACAGATAGCAATCAGCCCCAGCATTTT. The chain carries TRBV18 and TRBJ1-5; the D is unclear. Per germline, CDR1 KGHSH and CDR2 LQKENI. The CDR3 spans 14 residues. V dropped 4 bases and J dropped 0 bases, with 7 bases sitting between them. Filled out from reference TRBV18 and TRBJ1-5, the complete variable domain reads NAGVMQNPRHLVRRRGQEARLRCSPMKGHSHVYWYRQLPEEGLKFMVYLQKENIIDESGMPKERFSAEFPKEGPSILRIQQVVRGDSAAYFCASSLTDSNQPQHFGDGTRLSIL.

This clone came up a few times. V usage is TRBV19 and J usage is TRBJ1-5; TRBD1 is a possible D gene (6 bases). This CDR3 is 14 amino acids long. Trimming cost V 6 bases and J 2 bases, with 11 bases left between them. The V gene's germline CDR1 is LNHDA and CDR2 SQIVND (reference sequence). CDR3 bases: TGTGCCAGTAGACCATACAGGGGCAATCAGCCCCAGCATTTT. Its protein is CASRPYRGNQPQHF.